This TCR beta chain was identified during a study of blood T cell repertoires in COVID-19. In the authors' methods: The assay estimated nucleated cells by amplifying reference gene primers. Only in-frame clones appear in the TCRdb table, and some are missing; sequencing was by immunoSEQ multiplex PCR. V, J and clone size are those of that table, while D and trimming were read from the DNA. This sample has approximately 120,000 clones, with around 88% found just once. The trim removed 4 bases at V and 1 base at J, leaving 6 bases unmatched. The CDR3 is made up of 17 amino acids. From germline, CDR1 is SGHRS and CDR2 YFSETQ.

The sequencing sample was made of peripheral blood. The origin of this receptor is a man older than 75 with active or convalescent COVID-19. V gene TRBV5-1 combines with J gene TRBJ2-7; 15 bases agree with TRBD2. CDR3 nucleotide sequence: TGCGCCAGCAGCCCCGGGACTAGCGGGGGGTCATCCTACGAGCAGTACTTC. Residues: CASSPGTSGGSSYEQYF.